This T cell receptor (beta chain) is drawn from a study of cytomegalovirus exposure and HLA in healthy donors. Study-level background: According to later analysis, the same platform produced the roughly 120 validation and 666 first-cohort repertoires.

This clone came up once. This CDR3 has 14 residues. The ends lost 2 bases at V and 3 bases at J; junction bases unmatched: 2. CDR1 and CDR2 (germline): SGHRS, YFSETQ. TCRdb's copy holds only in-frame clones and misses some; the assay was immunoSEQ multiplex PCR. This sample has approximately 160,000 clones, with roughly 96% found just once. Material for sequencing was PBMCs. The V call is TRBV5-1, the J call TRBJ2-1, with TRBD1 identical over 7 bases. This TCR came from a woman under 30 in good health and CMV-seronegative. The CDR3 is CASSLGTDYNEQFF. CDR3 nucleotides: TGCGCCAGCAGCTTAGGGACAGACTACAATGAGCAGTTCTTC.